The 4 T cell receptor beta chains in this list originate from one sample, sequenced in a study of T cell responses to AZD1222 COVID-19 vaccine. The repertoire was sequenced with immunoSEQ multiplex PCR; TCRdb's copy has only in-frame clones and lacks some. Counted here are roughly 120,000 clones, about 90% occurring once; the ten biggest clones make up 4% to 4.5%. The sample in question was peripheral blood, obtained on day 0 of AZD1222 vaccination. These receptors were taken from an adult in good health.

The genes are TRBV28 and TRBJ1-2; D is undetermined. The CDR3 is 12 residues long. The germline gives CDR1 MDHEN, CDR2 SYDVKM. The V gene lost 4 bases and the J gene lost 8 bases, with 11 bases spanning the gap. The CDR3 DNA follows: TGTGCCAGCAGTTCAGGAGGAGGCGGCTACACCTTC. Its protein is CASSSGGGGYTF.

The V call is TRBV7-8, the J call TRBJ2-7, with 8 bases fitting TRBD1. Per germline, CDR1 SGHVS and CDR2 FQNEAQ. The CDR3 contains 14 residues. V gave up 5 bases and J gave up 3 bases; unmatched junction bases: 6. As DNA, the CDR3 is TGTGCCAGCAGCGACCGACAGGGGTACTACGAGCAGTACTTC. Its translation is CASSDRQGYYEQYF.

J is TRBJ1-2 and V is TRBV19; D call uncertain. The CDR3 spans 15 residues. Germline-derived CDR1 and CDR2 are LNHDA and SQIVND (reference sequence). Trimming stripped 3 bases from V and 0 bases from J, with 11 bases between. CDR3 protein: CASSIGPGANYGYTF. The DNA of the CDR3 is TGTGCCAGTAGTATTGGTCCAGGAGCTAACTATGGCTACACCTTC.

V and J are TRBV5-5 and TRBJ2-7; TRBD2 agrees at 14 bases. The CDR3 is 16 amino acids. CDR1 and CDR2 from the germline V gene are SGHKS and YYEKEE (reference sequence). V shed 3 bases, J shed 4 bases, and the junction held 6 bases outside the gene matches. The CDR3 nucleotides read TGTGCCAGCAGCTCGGGACTAGCGGGAGTTCTTTACGAGCAGTACTTC. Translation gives CASSSGLAGVLYEQYF.